Below are 30 T cell receptor beta chains sequenced from a single sample in a study of regulatory T cells in long-lasting Graves disease. Sample time point: newly diagnosed GD, antithyroid drugs for less than 3 months. The TCR library used RNA extracted from PBMCs. Through Arm-PCR of CDR3 regions and iRepertoire HTBI primers, TCR beta libraries were built. TCRdb fed the multiplex PCR reads into MiXCR, producing one record per CDR3 protein. The data hold around 480,000 distinct CDR3 sequences, with approximately 16% observed a single time. This same sample was also taken into another study, of T cells in Graves' hyperthyroidism and ophthalmopathy.

This specimen consisted of peripheral blood mononuclear cells (PBMCs), obtained at new diagnosis, from a patient treated with antithyroid drugs. The receptors come from a woman aged 40-60 years with Graves disease.

The chain carries TRBV6-1 and TRBJ2-7, with D uncertain. V was cut by 7 bases and J by 6 bases, with 7 bases left in between. CDR3 length: 10 amino acids. Per germline, CDR1 MNHNS and CDR2 SASEGT. The CDR3 DNA reads as TGTGCCAGCACCGGCTCCGAGCAGTACTTC. This gives the protein CASTGSEQYF.

In regard to this clonotype: This sequence may be a read error, since a much larger clone differs from it by one base. The V gene is TRBV20-1, the J gene TRBJ2-5; D may be TRBD1 (6 bases). The CDR3 contains 16 residues. The V end was cut by 3 bases, the J end by 5 bases, with 22 bases between. Germline CDR1 and CDR2: DFQATT and SNEGSKA (reference sequence). CDR3 DNA sequence: TGCAGTGCTAGGGGGGCAGCCCGGTGGGCATCGGAGACCCAGTACTTC. Encoded protein: CSARGAARWASETQYF.

This clonotype was recorded at least ten times. The gene calls are TRBV2 and TRBJ2-3; 9 bases line up with TRBD1. Trimming cost V 8 bases and J 6 bases; bases outside gene matches: 12. CDR1 is SNHLY and CDR2 is FYNNEI in the germline V gene. There are 15 residues in the CDR3. This CDR3 reads CASGNPGTGRDTQYF. The CDR3 DNA follows: TGTGCCAGCGGGAATCCCGGGACAGGGAGGGATACGCAGTATTTT. The full variable domain, in which reference TRBV2 and TRBJ2-3 provide the parts outside the CDR3, is EPEVTQTPSHQVTQMGQEVILRCVPISNHLYFYWYRQILGQKVEFLVSFYNNEISEKSEIFDDQFSVERPDGSNFTLKIRSTKLEDSAMYFCASGNPGTGRDTQYFGPGTRLTVL.

This clonotype was seen many times. The chain links TRBV5-1 to TRBJ2-1, with a weak D call TRBD2 (6 bases). V shed 4 bases and J shed 4 bases, with 12 bases lying between them. Per the germline V gene, CDR1 is SGHRS and CDR2 is YFSETQ. This CDR3 has 14 amino acids. This chain's CDR3 is CASSQLAVYNEQFF. Written as DNA, the CDR3 is TGCGCCAGCAGCCAATTAGCGGTATACAATGAGCAGTTCTTC.

A remark on this clonotype: This may arise from a read error, as a much more abundant clone is one base away. The V gene is TRBV12-3 or TRBV12-4, the J gene TRBJ2-2; possibly TRBD1 for D (6 bases). Deletions cut 1 base from V and 5 bases from J, with 32 bases between. This CDR3 has 22 residues. CDR3 DNA: TGTGCCAGCAGTTTAGAGGACGGGGTCCTTCACTGGACGGGGCAGGGGACCGGGGAGCTGTTTTTT. The encoded protein is CASSLEDGVLHWTGQGTGELFF.

The chain uses TRBV11-2 and TRBJ2-3; unclear D gene. This CDR3 is 12 amino acids long. V dropped 5 bases and J dropped 7 bases, with 10 bases sitting between them. Germline V lookup: CDR1 SGHAT, CDR2 FQNNGV. The chain's CDR3 is CASSPDANTQYF. Written as DNA, the CDR3 is TGTGCCAGCAGCCCAGACGCAAATACGCAGTATTTT. Together with reference TRBV11-2 and TRBJ2-3, the CDR3 gives the full variable domain: EAGVAQSPRYKIIEKRQSVAFWCNPISGHATLYWYQQILGQGPKLLIQFQNNGVVDDSQLPKDRFSAERLKGVDSTLKIQPAKLEDSAVYLCASSPDANTQYFGPGTRLTVL.

The J gene is TRBJ2-3, the V gene TRBV3-1; 11 bases map to TRBD2. The end of the DNA is better explained by TRBJ2-7, so the J call may be wrong. CDR1 and CDR2 from the germline V gene are LGHDT and YNNKEL (reference sequence). This CDR3 region has 17 residues. The CDR3 protein is CASSQGLAGLRSYEQYF. In DNA, the CDR3 is TGTGCCAGCAGCCAAGGACTAGCGGGGTTACGCTCCTACGAGCAGTACTTC.

The chain uses TRBV19 and TRBJ1-5; TRBD1 matches at 9 bases. This CDR3 contains 15 residues. Losses at the gene ends were 5 bases for V and 4 bases for J; bases not matched to a gene: 6. Germline V gives CDR1 LNHDA, CDR2 SQIVND (reference sequence). The CDR3 reads CASSWTGEENQPQHF. DNA of the CDR3: TGTGCCAGTAGTTGGACAGGGGAAGAAAATCAGCCCCAGCATTTT.

In this sample, this clonotype turned up a few times. The chain joins TRBV13 to TRBJ1-1; D is unclear. Germline CDR1 is PRHDT and CDR2 is FYEKMQ (reference sequence). The CDR3 covers 15 residues. The germline V and J ends were trimmed by 2 bases and 3 bases, with 13 bases remaining between them. This CDR3 is CASSLFRSRDTEAFF. CDR3 in DNA: TGTGCCAGCAGCTTATTTAGATCGAGGGACACTGAAGCTTTCTTT.

This clonotype was counted many times. The chain carries TRBV2 and TRBJ1-2; perhaps TRBD1 as D (5 bases). The length of the CDR3 is 14 residues. CDR1 and CDR2 (germline): SNHLY, FYNNEI. The V gene lost 5 bases and the J gene lost 0 bases, with 10 bases spanning the gap. CDR3 DNA sequence: TGTGCCAGCAGTCTTGACAGCTCTAACTATGGCTACACCTTC. This codes for CASSLDSSNYGYTF.

A remark on this clonotype: This could be a read error, since a much larger clone is one nucleotide away. The chain couples TRBV10-3 to TRBJ2-7; D remains ambiguous. The germline V and J ends were trimmed by 4 bases and 4 bases, with 14 bases remaining between them. CDR3 size: 14 residues. Germline V lookup: CDR1 ENHRY, CDR2 SYGVKD. CDR3 coding DNA: TGTGCCATCAGTGGAAGTAATTCCCCGTACGAGCAGTACTTC. Protein: CAISGSNSPYEQYF.

As regards this clonotype: A much larger clone lies a single base off, so this may be a read error. The chain recombines TRBV6-1 with TRBJ2-1; the D gene is possibly TRBD1 (6 bases). This CDR3 region has 13 residues. Per germline, CDR1 MNHNS and CDR2 SASEGT. CDR3 DNA: TGTGCCAGCAGTCACACAGGGCCGTCTGATTTAGGCTTC. This sequence encodes CASSHTGPSDLGF.

This clonotype showed up many times. The chain joins TRBV6-1 to TRBJ1-1; D remains unclear. The CDR3 has 13 amino acids. The V gene's germline CDR1 is MNHNS and CDR2 SASEGT. With 1 base removed from V and 2 bases from J, the gap between germline ends came to 5 bases. The chain's CDR3 is CASSEVFNTEAFF. In DNA form, the CDR3 reads TGTGCCAGCAGTGAAGTCTTTAACACTGAAGCTTTCTTT.

Worth noting for this clonotype: A far larger clone lies a single base away; this is likely a read error. The rearrangement links TRBV2 to TRBJ2-5; 11 nucleotides agree with TRBD1. TRBJ2-1 explains the end of the DNA better; the J call may be wrong. Germline V gene lookup returns CDR1 SNHLY and CDR2 FYNNEI. The CDR3 consists of 16 residues. This CDR3 is CASSLYGTGGSGEQFF. The CDR3 bases are TGTGCCAGCAGTCTCTACGGGACAGGGGGATCGGGTGAGCAGTTCTTC.

In this sample, this clonotype turned up many times. V is TRBV6-1 and J is TRBJ2-7, with D unclear. The V end lost 3 bases, the J end lost 4 bases, and 16 bases lay between the germline ends. This CDR3 comprises 15 residues. From germline, CDR1 is MNHNS and CDR2 SASEGT. CDR3 nucleotides: TGTGCCAGCAGTGAGCAGCCCTCAATGGGGTACGAGCAGTACTTC. Translated: CASSEQPSMGYEQYF.

This clonotype has only a few counts. V gene TRBV10-2 combines with J gene TRBJ2-2; 10 bases align to TRBD1. With 5 bases clipped from V and 4 bases from J, the junction kept 4 bases outside the gene matches. Germline V lookup: CDR1 WSHSY, CDR2 SAAADI. The CDR3 totals 15 residues. CDR3 nucleotides: TGCGCCAGCAGTCCCGGGACAGGGGTCACCGGGGAGCTGTTTTTT. Protein sequence: CASSPGTGVTGELFF.

This clonotype was observed at least ten times. The chain recombines TRBV12-3 or TRBV12-4 with TRBJ1-5; 9 nucleotides match TRBD1. V was clipped by 5 bases and J by 9 bases; unmatched bases: 8. The CDR3 is 14 residues long. The CDR3 DNA reads as TGTGCCAGCAGTCGGACAGGGGACTATCGGCCCCAGCATTTT. Its protein product is CASSRTGDYRPQHF.

The table lists this clonotype with many counts. The chain combines TRBV28 with TRBJ2-5, with a tentative D call TRBD2 (5 bases). Germline values: CDR1 MDHEN, CDR2 SYDVKM. V lost 5 bases to trimming and J lost 5 bases, with 18 bases between them. This CDR3 spans 15 amino acids. The CDR3 sequence: CASSLGAAAGETQYF. In DNA, the CDR3 is TGTGCCAGCAGTCTAGGAGCGGCGGCCGGGGAGACCCAGTACTTC. Variable domain in full (rest from reference TRBV28 and TRBJ2-5): DVKVTQSSRYLVKRTGEKVFLECVQDMDHENMFWYRQDPGLGLRLIYFSYDVKMKEKGDIPEGYSVSREKKERFSLILESASTNQTSMYLCASSLGAAAGETQYFGPGTRLLVL.

This clonotype was detected ten times or more. The genes are TRBV2 and TRBJ2-5; no reliable D call. The V end was cut by 4 bases, the J end by 5 bases, with 5 bases between. CDR1 and CDR2 from the germline V gene are SNHLY and FYNNEI. The CDR3 spans 11 residues. The DNA of the CDR3 is TGTGCCAGCAGTGGGTTCGAGACCCAGTACTTC. This translates into CASSGFETQYF.

Many counts were recorded for this clonotype. V usage is TRBV6-2 or TRBV6-3 and J usage is TRBJ2-7; D is possibly TRBD1 (6 bases). The CDR3 contains 14 residues. Germline V gene lookup returns CDR1 MNHEY and CDR2 SVGEGT. Trimming stripped 4 bases from V and 0 bases from J, with 10 bases between. CDR3 sequence: CASSSRDNSYEQYF. CDR3 coding DNA: TGTGCCAGCAGTTCCCGGGACAACTCCTACGAGCAGTACTTC.

This clonotype occurred a few times. The chain links TRBV14 to TRBJ2-5; no clear D gene. V was cut by 3 bases and J by 4 bases, with 12 bases left in between. The CDR3 is 14 residues long. Per the germline V gene, CDR1 is SGHDN and CDR2 is FVKESK. The CDR3 DNA sequence: TGTGCCAGCAGCCACGTCGGTCAGGTAGAGACCCAGTACTTC. Translation gives CASSHVGQVETQYF. Looking up the rest from reference TRBV14 and TRBJ2-5 gives the full variable domain: EAGVTQFPSHSVIEKGQTVTLRCDPISGHDNLYWYRRVMGKEIKFLLHFVKESKQDESGMPNNRFLAERTGGTYSTLKVQPAELEDSGVYFCASSHVGQVETQYFGPGTRLLVL.

This clonotype was found many times. The CDR3 sequence is CASKPGHSKDTQYF. The CDR3 bases are TGTGCCAGCAAACCCGGACACTCAAAAGATACGCAGTATTTT. The chain uses TRBV6-2 or TRBV6-3 and TRBJ2-3, with TRBD1 as a possible D gene (5 bases). The CDR3 has 14 amino acids. V was cut by 7 bases and J by 5 bases, with 16 bases left in between. Germline CDR1 is MNHEY and CDR2 is SVGEGT.

The gene calls are TRBV6-1 and TRBJ1-6; D is uncertain. The ends were cut back, 8 bases at V and 13 bases at J, with 21 bases in the middle. The germline CDR1 and CDR2 sequences are MNHNS and SASEGT. The CDR3 sequence is 14 residues long. The DNA for the CDR3 is TGTGCCAGCCGGGAGAACTCCCCCCTCCTCCCCCTCCACTTT. Its protein product is CASRENSPLLPLHF.

V is TRBV6-1 and J is TRBJ2-3, with D unresolved. Trimming took off 10 bases at V and 4 bases at J, with 18 bases between the two ends. The CDR3 has 14 amino acids. The germline CDR1 and CDR2 sequences are MNHNS and SASEGT. CDR3 sequence: CAIQRSVPADTQYF. CDR3 nucleotide sequence: TGTGCCATCCAGCGATCCGTCCCCGCAGATACGCAGTATTTT.

The table lists this clonotype with many counts. The chain uses TRBV5-1 and TRBJ2-1; D not resolved. This CDR3 comprises 15 residues. The germline CDR1 and CDR2 sequences are SGHRS and YFSETQ. Trimming took off 4 bases at V and 8 bases at J, with 19 bases between the two ends. This CDR3 is CASSGWGSPFDEQFF. CDR3 bases: TGCGCCAGCAGCGGGTGGGGTTCTCCTTTCGATGAGCAGTTCTTC.

This rearrangement joins TRBV19 to TRBJ2-3, with TRBD2 identical over 8 bases. Looked up from germline, CDR1 is LNHDA and CDR2 is SQIVND (reference sequence). J gave up 4 bases and V 2 bases, and 2 bases lay outside the gene matches. This CDR3 is built from 14 residues. The DNA for the CDR3 is TGTGCCAGTAGTATAACCGGGGGGGCAGATACGCAGTATTTT. Residues: CASSITGGADTQYF.

At least ten counts were recorded for this clonotype. The gene calls are TRBV18 and TRBJ2-3, with D maybe TRBD2 (7 bases). Trimming shortened V by 2 bases and J by 6 bases, and 15 bases separated the two germline ends. This CDR3 region has 15 residues. Germline assignment: CDR1 KGHSH and CDR2 LQKENI. The CDR3, as DNA: TGTGCCAGCTCACCATTTTCCGGGGGGCAGGATACGCAGTATTTT. Translating it yields CASSPFSGGQDTQYF.

About this clonotype itself: A much larger clone lies one base from this, so it may be a read error. This CDR3 reads CASSITGFTDEQYF. CDR3 coding DNA: TGTGCCAGCAGCATTACAGGGTTTACGGACGAGCAGTACTTC. V and J are TRBV7-9 and TRBJ2-7; possible D gene TRBD1, 6 bases. The CDR3 is 14 amino acids. Per germline, CDR1 SEHNR and CDR2 FQNEAQ (reference sequence). V lost 5 bases to trimming and J lost 5 bases, with 16 bases between them.

This clonotype was seen many times. V is TRBV12-3 or TRBV12-4 and J is TRBJ1-1, with D uncertain. The CDR3 has 14 amino acids. The V end lost 6 bases, the J end lost 5 bases, and 16 bases lay between the germline ends. The CDR3, as DNA: TGTGCCAGCAGGGCGGAGGTACGAAGTACTGAAGCTTTCTTT. This gives the protein CASRAEVRSTEAFF.

This clonotype came up a few times. The chain links TRBV11-2 to TRBJ2-2, with D tentatively TRBD1 (6 bases). This CDR3 region has 15 residues. The V end lost 5 bases, the J end lost 2 bases, and 12 bases lay between the germline ends. The V gene's germline CDR1 is SGHAT and CDR2 FQNNGV. The CDR3 spells CASSSRTANTGELFF. The CDR3 DNA follows: TGTGCCAGCAGCAGCAGGACAGCAAACACCGGGGAGCTGTTTTTT.